This entry features one T cell receptor beta chain sequence. The germline CDR1 and CDR2 sequences are MDHEN and SYDVKM. The CDR3 has 18 amino acids. V shed 10 bases and J 1 base; nucleotides not matched to a gene: 12. This entry comes from a study of OX40 agonist ivuxolimab in advanced cancers. Repertoires were generated with immunoSEQ multiplex PCR, while TCRdb's copy carries only in-frame clones and drops some. The data show some 64,000 clones, about 90% seen once. This clonotype was sampled from an adult with an advanced solid tumor such as melanoma, head and neck, liver or kidney cancer. The rearrangement uses TRBV28 and TRBJ2-4; 14 nucleotides line up with TRBD2. The source material was CD4+ or CD8+ T cells sorted from blood, sampled in a trial of the OX40 agonist ivuxolimab. Here the CDR3 reads CATQSRTSGGRAKNIQYF. The DNA of the CDR3 is TGTGCCACCCAGAGTCGGACTAGCGGGGGGCGGGCCAAAAACATTCAGTACTTC.